This entry is about one TCR beta chain. The protocol was immunoSEQ multiplex PCR, while the TCRdb copy is restricted to in-frame clones and leaves out a portion. This table holds 150,000 or so clones, 82% found once. Trimming took 3 bases from V and 5 from J, leaving 18 bases between them. Germline CDR1 and CDR2: SGHVS and FQNEAQ. CDR3 length: 16 residues. These data originate in a study of blood T cell repertoires in COVID-19. Background on the study: PBMCs, B-cell-depleted T cells, or T cells provided the cDNA or gDNA that made up the material.

Sequenced: peripheral blood. This sequence joins TRBV7-8 and TRBJ2-3; possibly TRBD1 for D (6 bases). This clonotype was obtained from a woman aged 65 to 85 with acute or convalescent COVID-19. The CDR3 sequence is CASSFTGFSPQDTQYF. The CDR3 DNA reads TGTGCCAGCAGCTTCACAGGGTTCTCCCCACAAGATACGCAGTATTTT.